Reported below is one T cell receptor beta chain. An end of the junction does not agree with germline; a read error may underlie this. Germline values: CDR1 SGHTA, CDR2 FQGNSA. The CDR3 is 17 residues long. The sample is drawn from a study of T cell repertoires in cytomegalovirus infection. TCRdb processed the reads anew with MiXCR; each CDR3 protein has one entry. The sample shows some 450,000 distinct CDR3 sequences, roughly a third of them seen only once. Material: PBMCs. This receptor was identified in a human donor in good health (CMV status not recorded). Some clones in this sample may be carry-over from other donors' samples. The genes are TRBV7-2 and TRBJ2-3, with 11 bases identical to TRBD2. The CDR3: CASSLYYSGGATDTPYF. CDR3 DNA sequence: TGTGCCAGCAGCTTATACTATAGCGGGGGGGCAACAGATACGCCGTATTTT.